In this sample, the clone carrying this T cell receptor beta chain turned up many times. Its antigen is as yet unknown. Full-length variable regions came from constant-region reverse primers plus semi-nested Nested Universal Primer A PCR. Using its own MiXCR run on the 5' RACE reads, TCRdb lists one record per CDR3 protein. Here the sample spans about 54,000 distinct CDR3 sequences, roughly 15% being singletons. The V gene lost 4 bases and the J gene lost 7 bases, with 13 bases spanning the gap. In germline, CDR1 is SGHTA, CDR2 FQGNSA. The CDR3 is made up of 13 amino acids. Purified naive CD4+ T cells were depleted of CD25+ Tregs. Study-wide results and caveats: Greatest tumor Treg TCR overlap was with tumor naive CD4+ cells. In terms of TCR gene usage, tumor memory CD4+ T cells clustered together with blood and lymph node memory CD4+ cells, as well as with lymph node naive CD4+ cells.

V is TRBV7-2 and J is TRBJ1-2; D might be TRBD1 (6 bases). Sequenced sample: naive CD4+ T cells sorted from blood. The subset is: naive CD4+ T cells, CD4+CD45RA+CD25-. The source is a female donor with breast cancer. CDR3 coding DNA: TGTGCCAGCAGCTCGGCGGGGGCGCTTGGCTACACCTTC. Amino acids: CASSSAGALGYTF.